This TCR beta chain was found in a study of blood T cell repertoires in COVID-19. Study information: The United States, Italy and Spain were the sources of the acute and convalescent COVID-19 samples.

Data came from immunoSEQ multiplex PCR; TCRdb stores just in-frame clones and leaves some out. The sample carries about 63,000 clones, about 81% recorded once. Looked up from germline, CDR1 is SGHTA and CDR2 is FQGNSA. The CDR3 loop spans 12 amino acids. Trimming shortened V by 3 bases and J by 8 bases, and 10 bases separated the two germline ends. The genes are TRBV7-2 and TRBJ1-2; possibly TRBD1 for D (6 bases). The TCR comes from a human donor in a cohort sampled during active COVID-19. Sequences were obtained from peripheral blood. The CDR3 protein is CASSFHREGYTF. The DNA of the CDR3 is TGTGCCAGCAGCTTCCACAGGGAAGGCTACACCTTC.